This entry concerns a single T cell receptor (beta chain). No antigen is known for it. This specimen comes from a study of vaccination and CD4 T cells after COVID-19. Study-level information: Six male and four female convalescents took part, two of them Hispanic. The stimulus for the cells was overlapping spike peptides derived from SARS-CoV-2, HCoV-NL63, HCoV-OC43 and HCoV-229E.

The Oncomine TCR Beta short-read assay was what sequenced the DNA obtained from cultured CD4+ T cells. Using its own MiXCR run on the PCR reads, TCRdb lists one record per CDR3 protein. The table lists about 20,000 distinct CDR3 sequences, about 66% of them singletons. Indicated treatment: roughly 11-day PBMC culture with coronavirus spike peptide pools or control peptides (ViraFEST assay). The CDR3 extends over 17 amino acids. Germline-derived CDR1 and CDR2 are SEHNR and FQNEAQ (reference sequence). V was cut by 1 base and J by 5 bases, with 17 bases left in between. This receptor was identified in a human donor who had recovered from COVID-19. The sample consisted of CD4+ T cells from blood, cultured in vitro. The genes are TRBV7-9 and TRBJ2-2; weak D call: TRBD2 (5 bases). The CDR3 nucleotides read TGTGCCAGCAGCTTAGTCCCCCTCGCAGGAGGAACCGGGGAGCTGTTTTTT. It is translated as CASSLVPLAGGTGELFF. The full variable domain, in which reference TRBV7-9 and TRBJ2-2 provide the parts outside the CDR3, is DTGVSQNPRHKITKRGQNVTFRCDPISEHNRLYWYRQTLGQGPEFLTYFQNEAQLEKSRLLSDRFSAERPKGSFSTLEIQRTEQGDSAMYLCASSLVPLAGGTGELFFGEGSRLTVL.